This TCR beta chain was captured in a study of graft-versus-host responses after intestinal transplantation (dated by TCRdb to the early 2020s). The study in broad terms: Recipients received multivisceral, liver-intestinal, or isolated intestinal transplants. Of the 20 to 25 intestinal transplant recipients enrolled in the cohort, one of whom was a retransplant, 3 patients without pretransplant specimens were excluded. To identify alloreactive clones, pre-transplant mixed lymphocyte reaction products were sequenced and compared with unstimulated pre-transplant donor and recipient T cells. A peak of at least 4% donor T cells among recipient peripheral blood mononuclear cells was the definition used for donor T cell macrochimerism. Instead of going to the commercial service, samples from a few later patients were sequenced in-house on an Illumina MiSeq and processed with MiXCR. All recipients received anti-thymocyte globulin induction followed by maintenance tacrolimus and steroids for around 3 years. Bulk TCR-beta CDR3 sequencing was used to track graft-versus-host and host-versus-graft alloreactive T cell clones in the graft, circulation and bone marrow after intestinal transplantation.

From the cysteine through the phenylalanine, the CDR3 covers 14 amino acids. Only CDR3 DNA is held: 42 bases, read in frame from base 1. CDR1 and CDR2 are drawn from the germline V gene (reference sequence): SEHNR, FQNEAQ. After removal of 5 bases from V and 3 bases from J, the junction retains 6 bases not matched to a gene. Blood samples were collected up to 4 times in the first month after transplant and then at least monthly when available. Library generation was performed with the immunoSEQ multiplex PCR assay. High-throughput TCR-beta CDR3 sequencing of genomic DNA from most patients was performed by Adaptive Biotechnologies. The paper's data handling went like this. TCR sequencing data were retrieved from Adaptive's ImmunoSEQ software for about 17 patients, whereas a few other patients were processed with MiXCR and VDJtools. Because the origin of CDR3 nucleotide sequences shared between donor and recipient could not be assigned, those sequences were removed. At least 2-fold expansion over unstimulated cells and a minimum CFSE-low frequency of 0.002% (template counts) or 0.001% (read counts) were required for clones to be classified as alloreactive. A clone was considered mappable if detected in the sequenced pre-transplant spleen, lymph node, or MLR CFSE-low populations of the donor or recipient. Cumulative frequency of alloreactive clones was calculated as a percentage of all sequences weighted by copy number. As stored in TCRdb, this immuneACCESS dataset retains in-frame rearrangements with V and J assigned. A fraction of the clones does not appear; measured against another copy, unresolved V genes explain less than half of the discrepancy, and the remainder lacks a known reason. From that table come the V and J calls and clone size; the DNA was used to work out D and trimming. This sample has 12,000 to 15,000 clones in its table, and about 93% of those were observed once. The ten biggest clones cover about 0.75% of the sample.

A few counts support this clone. Its antigen has not been determined. Base qualities were left out, and no much larger clone turns up one base away. Points the paper makes about the study in general: GvH clones were detected in recipient bone marrow, and some of these GvH clones were observed earlier in ileal mucosa or blood, consistent with an intestinal mucosal origin. High GvH to HvG T cell clonal ratios were observed in the allografts of patients with donor T cell macrochimerism. The relatively low number and heterogeneity of intestinal transplant patients limited the conclusions. Early after transplant, peak levels of circulating GvH clones were found to be associated with declines in HvG clones.

This chain is built from TRBV7-9 and TRBJ2-7; 8 nucleotides in the junction match TRBD2. The sample in question was PBMCs, obtained 9 days after transplant. The source is a human patient who received an intestinal transplant, so some T cells may come from the graft donor. CDR3 region: CASSPRGTSYEQYF. The nucleotide sequence is given as TGTGCCAGCAGCCCTAGAGGGACTAGCTACGAGCAGTACTTC.